This T cell receptor beta chain was sequenced for a study of regulatory T cells in long-lasting Graves disease. Across the study: Newly diagnosed Graves' patients had under 3 months of antithyroid drugs.

The time point is: newly diagnosed GD, antithyroid drugs for less than 3 months. The TCR library used RNA extracted from PBMCs. This clonotype was observed many times. Arm-PCR of CDR3 regions and iRepertoire HTBI primers were the basis on which TCR beta libraries were built. TCRdb re-called the multiplex PCR reads through MiXCR, storing one row per CDR3 protein. Among roughly 500,000 distinct CDR3 sequences, approximately 15% were seen once, and the ten largest hold under 20%. In germline, CDR1 is SGHTA, CDR2 FQGNSA. There are 15 residues in the CDR3. V gave up 3 bases and J gave up 8 bases; unmatched junction bases: 10. This sample also appeared in a second study, on T cells in Graves' hyperthyroidism and ophthalmopathy.

The chain uses TRBV7-2 and TRBJ2-1, with 7 bases identical to TRBD2. This receptor was obtained from a woman aged 50 to 65 with Graves disease. The source material was peripheral blood mononuclear cells (PBMCs), sampled at new diagnosis, from a patient treated with antithyroid drugs. DNA for the CDR3: TGTGCCAGCAGCTTCAGCGGGGAGAGGGTCTATGAGCAGTTCTTC. It codes for CASSFSGERVYEQFF.